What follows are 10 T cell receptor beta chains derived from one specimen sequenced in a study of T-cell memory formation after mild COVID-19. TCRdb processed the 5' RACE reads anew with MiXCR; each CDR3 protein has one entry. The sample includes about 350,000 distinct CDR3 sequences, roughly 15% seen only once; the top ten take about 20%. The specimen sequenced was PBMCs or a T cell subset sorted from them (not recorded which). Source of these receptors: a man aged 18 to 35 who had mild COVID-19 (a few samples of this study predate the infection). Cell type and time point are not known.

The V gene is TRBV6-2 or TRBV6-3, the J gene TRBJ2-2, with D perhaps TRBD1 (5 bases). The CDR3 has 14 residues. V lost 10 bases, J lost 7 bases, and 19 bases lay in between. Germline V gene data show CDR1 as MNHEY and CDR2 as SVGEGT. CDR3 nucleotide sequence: TGTGCCACTCGAAAGGGGCGAGACAACGGGGAGCTGTTTTTT. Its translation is CATRKGRDNGELFF.

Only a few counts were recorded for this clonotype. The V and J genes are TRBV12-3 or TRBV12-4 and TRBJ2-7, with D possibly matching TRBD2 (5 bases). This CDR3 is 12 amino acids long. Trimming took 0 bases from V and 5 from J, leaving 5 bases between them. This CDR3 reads CASSLAGDEQYF. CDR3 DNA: TGTGCCAGCAGTTTAGCCGGGGACGAGCAGTACTTC.

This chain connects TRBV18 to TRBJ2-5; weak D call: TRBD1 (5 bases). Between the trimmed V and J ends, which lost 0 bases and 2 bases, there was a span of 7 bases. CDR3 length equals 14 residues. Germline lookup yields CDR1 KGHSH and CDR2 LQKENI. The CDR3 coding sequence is TGTGCCAGCTCACCACCGGCAGGGCAAGAGACCCAGTACTTC. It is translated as CASSPPAGQETQYF. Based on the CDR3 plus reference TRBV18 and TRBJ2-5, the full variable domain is NAGVMQNPRHLVRRRGQEARLRCSPMKGHSHVYWYRQLPEEGLKFMVYLQKENIIDESGMPKERFSAEFPKEGPSILRIQQVVRGDSAAYFCASSPPAGQETQYFGPGTRLLVL.

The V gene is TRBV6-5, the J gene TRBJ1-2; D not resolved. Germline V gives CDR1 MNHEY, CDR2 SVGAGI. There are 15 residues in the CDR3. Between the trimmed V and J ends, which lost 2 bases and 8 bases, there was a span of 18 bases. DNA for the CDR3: TGTGCCAGCAGTTACCCCCCGGGGATGGGGAAAGGCTACACCTTC. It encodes CASSYPPGMGKGYTF.

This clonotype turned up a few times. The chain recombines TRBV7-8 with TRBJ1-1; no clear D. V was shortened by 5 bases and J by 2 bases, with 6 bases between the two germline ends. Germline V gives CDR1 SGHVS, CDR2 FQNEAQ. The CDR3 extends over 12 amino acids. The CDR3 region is CASSILNTEAFF. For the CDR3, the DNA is TGTGCCAGCAGCATCCTTAACACTGAAGCTTTCTTT. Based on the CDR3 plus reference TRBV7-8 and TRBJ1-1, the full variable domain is GAGVSQSPRYKVAKRGQDVALRCDPISGHVSLFWYQQALGQGPEFLTYFQNEAQLDKSGLPSDRFFAERPEGSVSTLKIQRTQQEDSAVYLCASSILNTEAFFGQGTRLTVV.

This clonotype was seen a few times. The CDR3 reads CASSDGGLETQYF. DNA of the CDR3: TGCGCCAGCAGCGACGGGGGGTTGGAGACCCAGTACTTC. The chain links TRBV5-1 to TRBJ2-5, with 7 positions matching TRBD2. V trimming: 4 bases; J trimming: 5 bases; junction bases outside the gene matches: 5. CDR3 length: 13 amino acids. CDR1 and CDR2 from the germline V gene are SGHRS and YFSETQ.

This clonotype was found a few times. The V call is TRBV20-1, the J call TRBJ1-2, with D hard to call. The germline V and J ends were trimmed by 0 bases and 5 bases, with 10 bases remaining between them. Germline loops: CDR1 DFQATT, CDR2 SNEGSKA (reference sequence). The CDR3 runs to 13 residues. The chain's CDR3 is CSARDLTEYGYTF. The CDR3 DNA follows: TGCAGTGCTAGAGATCTAACAGAATATGGCTACACCTTC.

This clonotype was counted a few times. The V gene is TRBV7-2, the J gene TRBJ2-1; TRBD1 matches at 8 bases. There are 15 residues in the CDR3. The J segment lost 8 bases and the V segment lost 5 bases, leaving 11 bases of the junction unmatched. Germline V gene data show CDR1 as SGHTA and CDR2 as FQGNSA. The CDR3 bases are TGTGCCAGCAGCCTCGGGACAGGTATATCGCATGAGCAGTTCTTC. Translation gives CASSLGTGISHEQFF.

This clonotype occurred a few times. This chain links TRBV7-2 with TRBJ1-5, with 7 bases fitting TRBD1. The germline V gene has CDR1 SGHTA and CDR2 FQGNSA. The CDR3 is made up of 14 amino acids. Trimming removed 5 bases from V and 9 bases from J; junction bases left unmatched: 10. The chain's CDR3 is CASSLDRTGGPQHF. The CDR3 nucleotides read TGTGCCAGCAGCCTGGACAGGACAGGAGGGCCCCAGCATTTT.

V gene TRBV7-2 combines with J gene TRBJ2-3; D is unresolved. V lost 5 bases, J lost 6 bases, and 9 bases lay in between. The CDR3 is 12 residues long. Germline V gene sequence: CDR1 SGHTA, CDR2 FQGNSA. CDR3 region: CASSPSRDTQYF. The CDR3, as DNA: TGTGCCAGCAGCCCGTCTCGGGATACGCAGTATTTT.